The rows below give T cell receptor beta chains drawn from one sample of a study of cytomegalovirus exposure and HLA in healthy donors. The repertoire was sequenced with immunoSEQ multiplex PCR; TCRdb's copy has only in-frame clones and lacks some. The sample has about 200,000 clones, 82% seen once. Sequenced input: PBMCs. These receptors were obtained from a man aged 35 to 55 in good health and CMV-seropositive. Each CDR3 is given with its conserved first and last residue. Each record gives: D gene, clone size, J gene, V gene, CDR3 DNA, CDR3 protein. A D gene is named only where the DNA matches it firmly. Rows may omit the clone size; those that give it use once, few, many or a size class.

d_call: .
clone_size: .
j_call: TRBJ2-1
v_call: TRBV5-1
cdr3_nt: TGCGCCAGCAGCTCCCAGGGGTTTTACGACAATGAGCAGTTCTTC
cdr3_aa: CASSSQGFYDNEQFF

d_call: TRBD2
clone_size: once
j_call: TRBJ2-3
v_call: TRBV2
cdr3_nt: TGTGCCAGCAGCTCCGGACTAGCGGGAGGCACAGATACGCAGTATTTT
cdr3_aa: CASSSGLAGGTDTQYF

d_call: TRBD2
clone_size: .
j_call: TRBJ2-7
v_call: TRBV7-9
cdr3_nt: TGTGCCAGCAGCTCCGTTAGCGGGAGGCCCCCTAGAGAGCAGTACTTC
cdr3_aa: CASSSVSGRPPREQYF

d_call: .
clone_size: .
j_call: TRBJ1-4
v_call: TRBV7-6
cdr3_nt: TGTGCCAGCAGCTCCACGGCGGGGTCAGGGGAAAAACTGTTTTTT
cdr3_aa: CASSSTAGSGEKLFF

d_call: .
clone_size: .
j_call: TRBJ2-3
v_call: TRBV5-1
cdr3_nt: TGCGCCAGCAGCTCCAAAGATACGCAGTATTTT
cdr3_aa: CASSSKDTQYF

d_call: .
clone_size: .
j_call: TRBJ1-2
v_call: TRBV6-6
cdr3_nt: TGTGCCAGCAGTTACACGGGGGATCACACTAACTATGGCTACACCTTC
cdr3_aa: CASSYTGDHTNYGYTF

d_call: .
clone_size: few
j_call: TRBJ1-3
v_call: TRBV30
cdr3_nt: TGTGCCTGGAGTCCCAGAGGAGGGTTGAGAAACACCATATATTTT
cdr3_aa: CAWSPRGGLRNTIYF

d_call: .
clone_size: .
j_call: TRBJ2-3
v_call: TRBV7-2
cdr3_nt: TGTGCCAGCAGCTTGCCTTGGCGGGCAGACACAGATACGCAGTATTTT
cdr3_aa: CASSLPWRADTDTQYF

d_call: .
clone_size: .
j_call: TRBJ1-2
v_call: TRBV6-1
cdr3_nt: TGTGCCAGCAGCTCCGGGACAACCTACTATGGCTACACCTTC
cdr3_aa: CASSSGTTYYGYTF

d_call: .
clone_size: .
j_call: TRBJ1-5
v_call: TRBV11-2
cdr3_nt: TGTGCCAGCAGCCTAGGGAGGTCTAGCAATCAGCCCCAGCATTTT
cdr3_aa: CASSLGRSSNQPQHF

d_call: TRBD2
clone_size: .
j_call: TRBJ2-1
v_call: TRBV6-6
cdr3_nt: TGTGCCAGCAGGGCCGGGACTAGCGGTTACAATGAGCAGTTCTTC
cdr3_aa: CASRAGTSGYNEQFF

d_call: .
clone_size: few
j_call: TRBJ2-5
v_call: TRBV7-9
cdr3_nt: TGTGCCAGCAGCTTAGGGGCAGGGTCCGAGACCCAGTACTTC
cdr3_aa: CASSLGAGSETQYF

d_call: .
clone_size: .
j_call: TRBJ1-2
v_call: TRBV27
cdr3_nt: TGTGCCAGCAGCTACAGGGACACGGGAGGGGGCTACACCTTC
cdr3_aa: CASSYRDTGGGYTF

d_call: .
clone_size: .
j_call: TRBJ1-1
v_call: TRBV19
cdr3_nt: TGTGCCAGTAGTATCCAGGGGTATACTGAAGCTTTCTTT
cdr3_aa: CASSIQGYTEAFF

d_call: TRBD1
clone_size: .
j_call: TRBJ2-7
v_call: TRBV18
cdr3_nt: TGTGCCAGCTCACTTTTCGACAGGGGGACCTACGAGCAGTACTTC
cdr3_aa: CASSLFDRGTYEQYF

d_call: .
clone_size: .
j_call: TRBJ2-1
v_call: TRBV5-4
cdr3_nt: TGTGCCAGCAGCTTTATCGCCAGCTCCTACAATGAGCAGTTCTTC
cdr3_aa: CASSFIASSYNEQFF

d_call: TRBD1
clone_size: .
j_call: TRBJ2-7
v_call: TRBV7-9
cdr3_nt: TGTGCCAGCAGCCAAAGGACAGGGAGCTCCTACGAGCAGTACTTC
cdr3_aa: CASSQRTGSSYEQYF

d_call: TRBD2
clone_size: .
j_call: TRBJ2-7
v_call: TRBV7-9
cdr3_nt: TGTGCCAGCAGCTCGGCGGGGGGGAGCGCCTCCTACGAGCAGTACTTC
cdr3_aa: CASSSAGGSASYEQYF

d_call: TRBD2
clone_size: .
j_call: TRBJ2-3
v_call: TRBV2
cdr3_nt: TGTGCCAGTTTGTGGACTAGCGGGAGTCAAGATACGCAGTATTTT
cdr3_aa: CASLWTSGSQDTQYF

d_call: TRBD2
clone_size: once
j_call: TRBJ2-1
v_call: TRBV18
cdr3_nt: TGTGCCAGCTCACCGTGGACTAGCGGGAGAAATGGAGCGGGCAATGAGCAGTTCTTC
cdr3_aa: CASSPWTSGRNGAGNEQFF

d_call: TRBD1
clone_size: few
j_call: TRBJ1-5
v_call: TRBV6-5
cdr3_nt: TGTGCCAGCAGTCTGGGACAGGGTCTATATCAGCCCCAGCATTTT
cdr3_aa: CASSLGQGLYQPQHF

d_call: TRBD1
clone_size: .
j_call: TRBJ1-2
v_call: TRBV7-6
cdr3_nt: TGTGCCAGCAGCTTGGATCCGGGACAGGCCCTTGTCTATGGCTACACCTTC
cdr3_aa: CASSLDPGQALVYGYTF

d_call: TRBD1
clone_size: .
j_call: TRBJ2-7
v_call: TRBV5-1
cdr3_nt: TGCGCCAGCAGCTTGGCGGGACAGGAAACCTACGAGCAGTACTTC
cdr3_aa: CASSLAGQETYEQYF

d_call: .
clone_size: .
j_call: TRBJ1-3
v_call: TRBV4-2
cdr3_nt: TGTGCCAGCAGCCAAGACAGGGAGGCTGGAAACACCATATATTTT
cdr3_aa: CASSQDREAGNTIYF

d_call: .
clone_size: once
j_call: TRBJ1-4
v_call: TRBV6-5
cdr3_nt: TGTGCCAGCGGGGGCGTGGGGGCAGGGGAAAAACTGTTTTTT
cdr3_aa: CASGGVGAGEKLFF

d_call: .
clone_size: .
j_call: TRBJ1-2
v_call: TRBV19
cdr3_nt: TGTGCCACCGCCGACCGGGGAGGGACCCGATATGGCTACACCTTC
cdr3_aa: CATADRGGTRYGYTF

d_call: TRBD2
clone_size: .
j_call: TRBJ2-7
v_call: TRBV7-6
cdr3_nt: TGTGCCAGCAGCTCAGAAAACTGGGGAGGGGAGCAGTACTTC
cdr3_aa: CASSSENWGGEQYF

d_call: TRBD1
clone_size: .
j_call: TRBJ2-5
v_call: TRBV5-8
cdr3_nt: TGTGCCAGCAGCTTGCGACAGGGAGAGACCCAGTACTTC
cdr3_aa: CASSLRQGETQYF

d_call: TRBD2
clone_size: .
j_call: TRBJ2-5
v_call: TRBV5-1
cdr3_nt: TGCGCCAGCAGCGTGCCTAGCGGGAGTAAACAAGAGACCCAGTACTTC
cdr3_aa: CASSVPSGSKQETQYF

d_call: TRBD1
clone_size: .
j_call: TRBJ1-2
v_call: TRBV29-1
cdr3_nt: TGCAGCGTCGATCCCGGGACAGACTATGGCTACACCTTC
cdr3_aa: CSVDPGTDYGYTF

d_call: .
clone_size: .
j_call: TRBJ2-3
v_call: TRBV5-1
cdr3_nt: TGCGCCAGCAGCACCGGACAGTATACGCAGTATTTT
cdr3_aa: CASSTGQYTQYF

d_call: .
clone_size: .
j_call: TRBJ1-3
v_call: TRBV5-5
cdr3_nt: TGTGCCAGCAGCTTGGACAGCTCTGGAAACACCATATATTTT
cdr3_aa: CASSLDSSGNTIYF

d_call: TRBD2
clone_size: .
j_call: TRBJ2-1
v_call: TRBV19
cdr3_nt: TGTGCCAGTAGTTCGACTAGCGGGGCCTACAATGAGCAGTTCTTC
cdr3_aa: CASSSTSGAYNEQFF

d_call: .
clone_size: .
j_call: TRBJ2-3
v_call: TRBV19
cdr3_nt: TGTGCCAGTAGTTATAGTAGAGATACGCAGTATTTT
cdr3_aa: CASSYSRDTQYF

d_call: TRBD2
clone_size: .
j_call: TRBJ2-1
v_call: TRBV5-1
cdr3_nt: TGCGCCAGCAGCTTGGTAGGGACTAGCGGGAGGGCCCCTTACAATGAGCAGTTCTTC
cdr3_aa: CASSLVGTSGRAPYNEQFF

d_call: .
clone_size: .
j_call: TRBJ1-4
v_call: TRBV6-1
cdr3_nt: TGTGCCAGCAGTGAAGACTACCGCGTGTATAATGAAAAACTGTTTTTT
cdr3_aa: CASSEDYRVYNEKLFF

d_call: .
clone_size: .
j_call: TRBJ1-5
v_call: TRBV2
cdr3_nt: TGTGCCAGTTGGGAGGGTAAAGGCAATCAGCCCCAGCATTTT
cdr3_aa: CASWEGKGNQPQHF

d_call: .
clone_size: .
j_call: TRBJ2-1
v_call: TRBV25-1
cdr3_nt: TGTGCCAGCAGTGGTATCGGGCGGGGTGAGCAGTTCTTC
cdr3_aa: CASSGIGRGEQFF

d_call: .
clone_size: .
j_call: TRBJ1-3
v_call: TRBV5-6
cdr3_nt: TGTGCCAGCAGCTCCCTTTGGGGCGGCTCTGGAAACACCATATATTTT
cdr3_aa: CASSSLWGGSGNTIYF

d_call: TRBD1
clone_size: .
j_call: TRBJ1-1
v_call: TRBV7-9
cdr3_nt: TGTGCCAGCAGGTCCTCCGGGACAGGGGTAACTGAAGCTTTCTTT
cdr3_aa: CASRSSGTGVTEAFF

d_call: .
clone_size: .
j_call: TRBJ1-1
v_call: TRBV5-6
cdr3_nt: TGTGCCAGCAGCTGGGGACATTTGAACACTGAAGCTTTCTTT
cdr3_aa: CASSWGHLNTEAFF

d_call: .
clone_size: .
j_call: TRBJ2-7
v_call: TRBV10-1
cdr3_nt: TGCGCCAGCAGTGATCGAGTAGGGACACCAATGGCCGAGCAGTACTTC
cdr3_aa: CASSDRVGTPMAEQYF

d_call: TRBD1
clone_size: .
j_call: TRBJ1-1
v_call: TRBV9
cdr3_nt: TGTGCCAGCAGCATCGGGACAGTCACTGAAGCTTTCTTT
cdr3_aa: CASSIGTVTEAFF

d_call: .
clone_size: once
j_call: TRBJ1-1
v_call: TRBV2
cdr3_nt: TGTGCCAGCAGTGTTCAGGGCCTGAACACTGAAGCTTTCTTT
cdr3_aa: CASSVQGLNTEAFF

d_call: TRBD1
clone_size: .
j_call: TRBJ1-5
v_call: TRBV19
cdr3_nt: TGTGCCAGTACCACGGGGACAGTAAATCAGCCCCAGCATTTT
cdr3_aa: CASTTGTVNQPQHF

d_call: .
clone_size: .
j_call: TRBJ2-3
v_call: TRBV7-3
cdr3_nt: TGTGCCAGCAGCTTAACAAGGGAGAACACAGATACGCAGTATTTT
cdr3_aa: CASSLTRENTDTQYF

d_call: TRBD1
clone_size: few
j_call: TRBJ2-1
v_call: TRBV27
cdr3_nt: TGTGCCAGCAGTCCGCAAAACAGGGGTAAGGATGAGCAGTTCTTC
cdr3_aa: CASSPQNRGKDEQFF

d_call: TRBD1
clone_size: .
j_call: TRBJ1-5
v_call: TRBV18
cdr3_nt: TGTGCCAGCTCCCTCGGGACAGGTAATCAGCCCCAGCATTTT
cdr3_aa: CASSLGTGNQPQHF

d_call: .
clone_size: .
j_call: TRBJ2-3
v_call: TRBV10-2
cdr3_nt: TGCGCCAGCAGTGCCTCGGGAGTAACCACAGATACGCAGTATTTT
cdr3_aa: CASSASGVTTDTQYF